This T cell receptor beta chain was profiled in a study of response to subunit inactivated influenza vaccine. Findings and caveats of the study: Authors suggested each seasonal influenza vaccination recruits few new T cells.

V was cut by 3 bases and J by 1 base, with 12 bases left in between. The CDR3 sequence is 15 residues long. CDR1 and CDR2 from the germline V gene are SGHRS and YFSETQ. The sample holds a few counts of this clonotype. Its antigen is currently unknown. One entry per CDR3 protein results from TCRdb running MiXCR on the RT-PCR reads. This table has hundreds of thousands of distinct CDR3 sequences, approximately 14% appearing once. V is TRBV5-1 and J is TRBJ2-3; maybe TRBD2 (7 bases). The sequencing used PBMCs from blood, collected 11 to 12 days after vaccination. The receptor was derived from a man aged 50 or older who received an inactivated influenza vaccine. CDR3 sequence: CASSWGGQRTDTQYF. CDR3 DNA sequence: TGCGCCAGCAGCTGGGGGGGACAACGCACAGATACGCAGTATTTT.